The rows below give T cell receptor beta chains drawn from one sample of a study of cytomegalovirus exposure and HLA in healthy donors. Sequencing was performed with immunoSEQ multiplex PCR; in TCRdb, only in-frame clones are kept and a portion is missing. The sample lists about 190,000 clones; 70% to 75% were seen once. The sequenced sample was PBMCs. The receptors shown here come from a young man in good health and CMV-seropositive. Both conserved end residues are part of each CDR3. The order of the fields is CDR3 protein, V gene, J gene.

CDR3aa: CASSSRVARTSGRFGYNEQFF
v_gene: TRBV27
j_gene: TRBJ2-1

CDR3aa: CASSPHEGGRAFF
v_gene: TRBV19
j_gene: TRBJ1-1

CDR3aa: CASSSPGGGSGNTIYF
v_gene: TRBV6-5
j_gene: TRBJ1-3

CDR3aa: CASSLEAGGPAGELFF
v_gene: TRBV7-9
j_gene: TRBJ2-2

CDR3aa: CASTTNTEAFF
v_gene: TRBV10-3
j_gene: TRBJ1-1

CDR3aa: CASSPAQQPGNTIYF
v_gene: TRBV4-3
j_gene: TRBJ1-3

CDR3aa: CAWSQLRSDTIYF
v_gene: TRBV30
j_gene: TRBJ1-3

CDR3aa: CASSLNRGSNQPQHF
v_gene: TRBV27
j_gene: TRBJ1-5

CDR3aa: CASSVDLGAGTWDGYTF
v_gene: TRBV9
j_gene: TRBJ1-2

CDR3aa: CASRESGTLYEQYF
v_gene: TRBV2
j_gene: TRBJ2-7

CDR3aa: CATSRDQGRSQPQHF
v_gene: TRBV15
j_gene: TRBJ1-5

CDR3aa: CASLAYRAGGYTF
v_gene: TRBV7-9
j_gene: TRBJ1-2

CDR3aa: CASSDQRGTGTQYF
v_gene: TRBV6-1
j_gene: TRBJ2-5

CDR3aa: CASSLRGASETQYF
v_gene: TRBV11-2
j_gene: TRBJ2-5

CDR3aa: CASSIWGPVSGNTIYF
v_gene: TRBV19
j_gene: TRBJ1-3

CDR3aa: CASSLGQLVEKLFF
v_gene: TRBV7-9
j_gene: TRBJ1-4

CDR3aa: CASGLGTGQETQYF
v_gene: TRBV6-1
j_gene: TRBJ2-5

CDR3aa: CASSEGQINIQYF
v_gene: TRBV5-1
j_gene: TRBJ2-4

CDR3aa: CASSLRTGGPYGYTF
v_gene: TRBV9
j_gene: TRBJ1-2

CDR3aa: CSVVGGGRYNEQFF
v_gene: TRBV29-1
j_gene: TRBJ2-1

CDR3aa: CATWDRVGLIGNTIYF
v_gene: TRBV10-1
j_gene: TRBJ1-3

CDR3aa: CATGTGVVEKLFF
v_gene: TRBV15
j_gene: TRBJ1-4